This T cell receptor beta chain was identified in a study of B cell selection in AIRE deficiency. The protocol was immunoSEQ multiplex PCR, while the TCRdb copy is restricted to in-frame clones and leaves out a portion. The repertoire holds about 22,000 clones, about nine tenths seen once, with roughly 1.4% in the top ten. V trimming: 4 bases; J trimming: 1 base; junction bases outside the gene matches: 5. There are 14 residues in the CDR3. Per the germline V gene, CDR1 is SQVTM and CDR2 is ANQGSEA. Regulatory T cells were sorted as CD4+CD25hiCD127low/negative cells. This rearrangement joins TRBV29-1 to TRBJ2-5, with 8 bases matching TRBD1. The sequenced sample was CD4+CD25+ Tregs sorted from PBMCs. The clonotype comes from a human donor in good health. This chain's CDR3 is CSVVGRGLQETQYF. The DNA of the CDR3 is TGCAGCGTTGTAGGCAGGGGGCTCCAAGAGACCCAGTACTTC. The whole variable domain, remainder taken from reference TRBV29-1 and TRBJ2-5, is SAVISQKPSRDICQRGTSLTIQCQVDSQVTMMFWYRQQPGQSLTLIATANQGSEATYESGFVIDKFPISRPNLTFSTLTVSNMSPEDSSIYLCSVVGRGLQETQYFGPGTRLLVL.